One and the same sample provided the 21 T cell receptor beta chains below, sequenced in a study of Graves' ophthalmopathy and Graves' hyperthyroidism. As the template, RNA transcripts were used to amplify TCR beta CDR3 regions. After a first-round RT-PCR with HTBI primers, a second-round multiplex PCR was run. MiXCR, run by TCRdb on the multiplex PCR reads, gives a single entry per CDR3 protein. This sample carries around 1,000,000 distinct CDR3 sequences, 35% to 40% of them seen once, and the ten largest clones take roughly 10%. The sample consisted of peripheral blood or thyroid tissue (not recorded which). The receptors shown here come from an adult man with Graves' hyperthyroidism.

The rearrangement joins TRBV7-8 to TRBJ2-2, with 12 bases fitting TRBD2. Per the germline V gene, CDR1 is SGHVS and CDR2 is FQNEAQ. The V segment lost 0 bases and the J segment 6 bases; nucleotides outside the gene matches: 8. This CDR3 comprises 18 residues. Here the CDR3 DNA reads TGTGCCAGCAGCTTAGCGGTGACTAGCGGGAGTAAGGCCGGGGAGCTGTTTTTT. Its translation: CASSLAVTSGSKAGELFF.

This rearrangement joins TRBV15 to TRBJ2-5, with no clear D. The CDR3 runs to 14 residues. Germline CDR1 reads LNHNV; CDR2 reads YYDKDF (reference sequence). The V end was cut by 3 bases, the J end by 6 bases, with 14 bases between. CDR3 protein: CATSSQVLEKTQYF. The CDR3 bases are TGTGCCACCAGCAGCCAAGTTCTAGAAAAGACCCAGTACTTC.

V usage is TRBV13 and J usage is TRBJ1-2; D unclear. CDR3 length: 15 amino acids. Germline CDR1 is PRHDT and CDR2 is FYEKMQ (reference sequence). Trimming removed 1 base from V and 3 bases from J, with 12 bases in between. CDR3 sequence: CASSLASSQYYGYTF. The CDR3 DNA sequence: TGTGCCAGCAGCTTAGCCAGTTCTCAATACTATGGCTACACCTTC. Using reference TRBV13 and TRBJ1-2 for the parts outside the CDR3, the full variable domain is AAGVIQSPRHLIKEKRETATLKCYPIPRHDTVYWYQQGPGQDPQFLISFYEKMQSDKGSIPDRFSAQQFSDYHSELNMSSLELGDSALYFCASSLASSQYYGYTFGSGTRLTVV.

This clonotype has ten or more counts. The chain carries TRBV29-1 and TRBJ1-3, with 7 bases lining up with TRBD1. CDR3 size: 14 residues. From germline, CDR1 is SQVTM and CDR2 ANQGSEA. After removal of 4 bases from V and 3 bases from J, the junction contained 6 bases not matched to a gene. This CDR3 is CSVVPGGFGNTIYF. CDR3 nucleotides: TGCAGCGTTGTCCCAGGGGGGTTTGGAAACACCATATATTTT.

This clonotype was counted between two and nine times. V gene TRBV5-5 combines with J gene TRBJ1-2; TRBD1 matches at 7 bases. This CDR3 has 13 residues. Trimming cost V 6 bases and J 7 bases; bases outside gene matches: 9. CDR1 is SGHKS, CDR2 YYEKEE, per germline (reference sequence). CDR3 in DNA: TGTGCCAGCAACAGGGGAGTTTTAAGTGGCTACACCTTC. Residues: CASNRGVLSGYTF.

This clonotype came up many times. The chain couples TRBV2 to TRBJ2-5; 11 positions match TRBD2. CDR3 length: 15 amino acids. The J segment lost 3 bases and the V segment lost 3 bases, leaving 3 bases of the junction unmatched. Germline V gives CDR1 SNHLY, CDR2 FYNNEI. This CDR3 reads CASSEWGLAEETQYF. The CDR3 nucleotides are TGTGCCAGCAGTGAGTGGGGACTAGCGGAAGAGACCCAGTACTTC. The full variable domain, in which reference TRBV2 and TRBJ2-5 provide the parts outside the CDR3, is EPEVTQTPSHQVTQMGQEVILRCVPISNHLYFYWYRQILGQKVEFLVSFYNNEISEKSEIFDDQFSVERPDGSNFTLKIRSTKLEDSAMYFCASSEWGLAEETQYFGPGTRLLVL.

This chain links TRBV7-2 with TRBJ2-7, with D uncertain. V lost 5 bases and J 7 bases, leaving 21 bases between the germline ends. The CDR3 length is 15 residues. Germline assignment: CDR1 SGHTA and CDR2 FQGNSA. The CDR3 DNA reads TGTGCCAGCAGCCAACTGAAGTTAAAGAACAATGAGCAGTACTTC. It translates to CASSQLKLKNNEQYF.

This clonotype was detected ten times or more. The gene calls are TRBV6-6 and TRBJ2-5, with TRBD1 as a possible D gene (6 bases). Germline lookup yields CDR1 MNHNY and CDR2 SVGAGI (reference sequence). The V end was cut by 7 bases, the J end by 1 base, with 19 bases between. CDR3 length: 16 residues. CDR3 bases: TGTGCCAGCACCACCCAGGGGACGGAGATCCAAGAGACCCAGTACTTC. Amino acids: CASTTQGTEIQETQYF.

This clonotype was detected many times. CDR3 residues: CSVRTGVYEQYF. The CDR3 DNA reads as TGCAGTGTACGGACAGGGGTCTACGAGCAGTACTTC. J is TRBJ2-7 and V is TRBV29-1; 9 nucleotides match TRBD1. The CDR3 loop spans 12 amino acids. CDR1 is SQVTM, CDR2 ANQGSEA, per germline.

The rearrangement uses TRBV20-1 and TRBJ1-3; a possible D gene is TRBD1 (5 bases). The CDR3 has 13 residues. Germline CDR1 and CDR2: DFQATT and SNEGSKA (reference sequence). Deletions cut 3 bases from V and 4 bases from J, with 10 bases between. CDR3: CSARSGGGNTIYF. CDR3 DNA: TGCAGTGCTAGGTCTGGGGGGGGAAACACCATATATTTT.

Of note for this clonotype: Just one base apart from a much larger clone, this may be a read error. The chain couples TRBV7-6 to TRBJ2-7; 9 bases agree with TRBD2. This CDR3 has 15 residues. CDR1 and CDR2 from the germline V gene are SGHVS and FNYEAQ. The trim removed 3 bases at V and 2 bases at J, leaving 5 bases unmatched. The CDR3 DNA reads TGTGCCAGCAGCTTCGAGCGGGAGGCCGCCTACGAGCAGTACTTC. It yields the protein CASSFEREAAYEQYF.

The V call is TRBV7-2, the J call TRBJ1-2; D not certain. V was cut by 5 bases and J by 7 bases, with 14 bases left in between. In germline, CDR1 is SGHTA, CDR2 FQGNSA. This CDR3 comprises 13 residues. The DNA for the CDR3 is TGTGCCAGCAGCCCAACGCAGGTCTTTGGCTACACCTTC. Amino acids: CASSPTQVFGYTF.

The table lists this clonotype with a few counts. The chain combines TRBV12-3 or TRBV12-4 with TRBJ2-2; D remains unclear. V lost 7 bases, J lost 3 bases, and 15 bases lay in between. The CDR3 has 15 residues. This chain's CDR3 is CASNQDGKDTGELFF. DNA of the CDR3: TGTGCCAGCAACCAAGATGGGAAGGACACCGGGGAGCTGTTTTTT.

This clonotype was seen many times. The CDR3: CASSLGVVNYGYTF. Here the CDR3 DNA reads TGTGCCAGCAGCTTAGGCGTGGTAAACTATGGCTACACCTTC. The chain uses TRBV7-9 and TRBJ1-2, with no clear D. V lost 1 base and J 2 bases, leaving 8 bases between the germline ends. The length of the CDR3 is 14 residues. The germline V gene encodes CDR1 SEHNR and CDR2 FQNEAQ (reference sequence).

Many counts were recorded for this clonotype. V is TRBV2 and J is TRBJ1-5; 8 positions match TRBD1. Germline V gene lookup returns CDR1 SNHLY and CDR2 FYNNEI. V gave up 7 bases and J gave up 7 bases; unmatched junction bases: 12. This CDR3 has 15 amino acids. Here the CDR3 reads CASTSSGGATQPQHF. As DNA, the CDR3 is TGTGCCAGCACCTCGTCAGGGGGCGCGACGCAGCCCCAGCATTTT.

V and J are TRBV7-2 and TRBJ2-5, with 13 positions matching TRBD2. V lost 3 bases and J lost 8; bases outside the gene matches: 3. The CDR3 runs 14 residues. In germline, CDR1 is SGHTA, CDR2 FQGNSA. In DNA form, the CDR3 reads TGTGCCAGCAGCTTGAGGACTAGCGGGGGTACCCAGTACTTC. Translating it yields CASSLRTSGGTQYF.

This clonotype has just one count. The CDR3 DNA sequence: TGCAGCGTCGTAACCGGGACAGGGCCATCCTACGAGCAGTACTTC. Protein sequence: CSVVTGTGPSYEQYF. J is TRBJ2-7 and V is TRBV29-1; 9 nucleotides match TRBD1. This CDR3 has 15 amino acids. The ends lost 6 bases at V and 1 base at J; junction bases unmatched: 10. The germline V gene encodes CDR1 SQVTM and CDR2 ANQGSEA.

This clonotype was counted at least ten times. The chain links TRBV12-3 or TRBV12-4 to TRBJ2-7; D may be TRBD2 (6 bases). The CDR3 is 14 residues long. V dropped 5 bases and J dropped 4 bases, with 15 bases sitting between them. In DNA form, the CDR3 reads TGTGCCAGCAGTCCCGGCGGGGTTGTGTACGAGCAGTACTTC. Translation: CASSPGGVVYEQYF.

This clonotype was seen many times. The genes are TRBV19 and TRBJ1-5; no reliable D call. The CDR3 is made up of 12 amino acids. The V and J ends lost 5 bases and 12 bases respectively, with 14 bases between them. Germline loops: CDR1 LNHDA, CDR2 SQIVND (reference sequence). The CDR3 reads CASSPSDEGQHF. CDR3 nucleotides: TGTGCCAGTAGTCCCTCCGACGAGGGCCAGCATTTT.

The chain links TRBV29-1 to TRBJ1-1; 10 bases fit TRBD1. CDR1 and CDR2 (germline): SQVTM, ANQGSEA. The junction had 11 bases not matched to a gene; V was cut back by 4 bases and J by 3 bases. There are 16 residues in the CDR3. The CDR3 protein is CSVVAGTGVGYTEAFF. The DNA for the CDR3 is TGCAGCGTTGTTGCCGGGACAGGGGTGGGGTACACTGAAGCTTTCTTT.

The chain employs TRBV2 and TRBJ2-5; tentatively, D is TRBD1 (5 bases). V lost 5 bases to trimming and J lost 1 base, with 17 bases between them. Looked up from germline, CDR1 is SNHLY and CDR2 is FYNNEI. This CDR3 spans 16 amino acids. The CDR3 region has the DNA TGTGCCAGCAGTTTATCCGGCAGGCAGGGCCAAGAGACCCAGTACTTC. It codes for CASSLSGRQGQETQYF.